The rows below give T cell receptor beta chains drawn from one sample of a study of Ad26.COV2.S vaccination and SARS-CoV-2 variants. The protocol was immunoSEQ multiplex PCR, while the TCRdb copy is restricted to in-frame clones and leaves out a portion. The sample lists under 400,000 clones, more than 75% occurring once. The input for sequencing was peripheral blood, taken in a trial of Ad26.COV2.S vaccine versus placebo. The receptors were sampled from a person aged 18-65 years who received the Ad26.COV2.S COVID-19 vaccine or a placebo. Each CDR3 is given without its conserved first and last residue. Expanded clones are given a class, and other clones once, few, many or no size at all.

TRBJ2-7 TRBV9 . ASSVELADEQY
TRBJ2-2 TRBV7-9 . ASSFPWGQQTGELF
TRBJ2-5 TRBV6-2/TRBV6-3 . ASSRGGLRVAQY
TRBJ1-3 TRBV9 . ASSVVDNGSGNTIY
TRBJ2-4 TRBV11-2 . ASSLSGIAKNIQY
TRBJ1-2 TRBV4-3 . ASSTRGWSYGYT
TRBJ2-5 TRBV7-2 . ASSSPGGRETQY
TRBJ1-2 TRBV6-5 . ASSYSGRDGGYGYT
TRBJ1-1 TRBV30 once ACGGSNTEAF
TRBJ1-1 TRBV6-5 few ASIGHTEAF
TRBJ2-7 TRBV13 . ASKWAGGSSYEQY
TRBJ1-3 TRBV6-5 . ASRHLVSGNTIY
TRBJ2-5 TRBV14 once ASSRDSQETQY
TRBJ1-6 TRBV19 . ASRKEGAGNSPLH
TRBJ1-1 TRBV6-5 . ASSQGFVNTEAF
TRBJ2-7 TRBV15 . ATSRDRGGVSYEQY
TRBJ1-2 TRBV12-5 . ASGFSRAPNYGYT
TRBJ2-2 TRBV6-5 . ASTNSNTGELF
TRBJ2-7 TRBV5-6 . ASSWTGDRLYEQY
TRBJ1-1 TRBV19 . ASRTGGPEAF
TRBJ2-3 TRBV5-4 many ASKDLALTDTQY
TRBJ2-2 TRBV7-3 . ASSIGVNGELF
TRBJ1-5 TRBV19 . ASSIFWGRNQPQH
TRBJ2-7 TRBV5-1 once ASSPGTGSYEQY
TRBJ1-6 TRBV3-1/TRBV3-2 few ASKPSGQLNSPLH
TRBJ1-2 TRBV6-5 . ASSSPYGYT
TRBJ1-1 TRBV9 . ASSPRGYTEAF
TRBJ1-3 TRBV5-5 few ASSLQGDSGNTIY
TRBJ2-2 TRBV25-1 once ASSELRSLPGELF
TRBJ1-5 TRBV7-3 . ASSLKQALNQPQH
TRBJ2-5 TRBV3-1/TRBV3-2 . ASSIGGGKETQY
TRBJ2-7 TRBV3-1/TRBV3-2 . ASSQLEGGSYEQY
TRBJ2-3 TRBV9 . ASSGQRGTDTQY
TRBJ2-4 TRBV7-2 . ASSPTLAGDKNIQY
TRBJ2-3 TRBV5-6 . ASSLHRRTSGTDTQY
TRBJ1-4 TRBV30 . AWSVSFDRGRLLETNEKLF
TRBJ1-2 TRBV5-4 . ASNRDSYGYT
TRBJ1-5 TRBV30 . AWSRRDGNQPQH
TRBJ2-2 TRBV6-1 . ASSEIGELF
TRBJ1-5 TRBV4-1 . ASSPRSDREPQH
TRBJ2-3 TRBV7-2 . ASSISGQTDTQY
TRBJ2-7 TRBV4-2 . ASAPQGIQAVEQY
TRBJ1-1 TRBV7-2 . ASSLITGFSTEAF
TRBJ1-2 TRBV18 . ASSPLLDYGYT
TRBJ1-2 TRBV27 . ASSGTGVGYT
TRBJ1-1 TRBV2 . ASSERQGNTEAF
TRBJ1-4 TRBV5-1 . ASRRTGGSDEKLF
TRBJ2-3 TRBV29-1 . SVEGFAAGGGTDTQY
TRBJ2-1 TRBV7-8 . ASSDTGGTINEQF
TRBJ1-2 TRBV7-9 . ASSLRTPGGGPIPYGYT
TRBJ1-2 TRBV29-1 . SVDRGPYGYT
TRBJ1-3 TRBV7-6 . ASSRLMTGGFGNTIY
TRBJ1-2 TRBV29-1 . SVEDGLYGYT
TRBJ2-1 TRBV4-2 . ASSQVESISSYNEQF
TRBJ2-3 TRBV18 . ASSPYTDTQY
TRBJ2-1 TRBV4-1 . ASSQDGVAGGLYNEQF
TRBJ2-5 TRBV13 . ASSLSLRGDQETQY